These T cell receptor beta chains were read from a single sample in a study of PD-1 blockade in classical Hodgkin lymphoma. Produced via immunoSEQ multiplex PCR; TCRdb's table is partial and in-frame only. The sample shows about 53,000 clones, roughly 80% of them seen only once. Sequences were derived from peripheral blood mononuclear cells (PBMCs), sampled at baseline. The receptors originated from a human donor with classical Hodgkin lymphoma. Both conserved end residues are part of each CDR3. A D gene is named only where the DNA matches it firmly. Some rows mark clone size as missing; the rest say once, few, many or name a class of expanded clone.

j_call	v_call	clone_size	d_call	cdr3_aa	cdr3_nt
TRBJ1-5	TRBV19	few	-	CASSIRRDNQPQHF	TGTGCCAGTAGTATCCGCCGGGACAATCAGCCCCAGCATTTT
TRBJ2-1	TRBV9	-	-	CASSTRGMRRTFYNEQFF	TGTGCCAGCAGCACGAGGGGTATGCGGAGAACATTTTACAATGAGCAGTTCTTC
TRBJ2-6	TRBV5-4	-	-	CASSLAGSGANVLTF	TGTGCCAGCAGCTTGGCGGGGTCTGGGGCCAACGTCCTGACTTTC
TRBJ2-1	TRBV6-5	-	TRBD1	CASSYGTGYNEQFF	TGTGCCAGCAGTTACGGGACAGGCTACAATGAGCAGTTCTTC
TRBJ2-1	TRBV9	-	-	CASSVGGPYNEQFF	TGTGCCAGCAGCGTCGGGGGGCCCTACAATGAGCAGTTCTTC
TRBJ2-2	TRBV30	-	TRBD2	CAWSLPWTSGRLRELFF	TGTGCCTGGAGTCTCCCCTGGACTAGCGGGAGGCTTAGGGAGCTGTTTTTT
TRBJ1-1	TRBV18	-	-	CASSPTNSEAFF	TGTGCCAGCTCACCCACCAACAGTGAAGCTTTCTTT
TRBJ2-7	TRBV15	-	-	CATSMEDSYEQYF	TGTGCCACCAGCATGGAGGACTCCTACGAGCAGTACTTC
TRBJ1-4	TRBV12-5	-	-	CASGNGQRNEKLFF	TGTGCTAGTGGTAACGGACAGCGTAATGAAAAACTGTTTTTT
TRBJ2-2	TRBV5-1	-	-	CASIERAGSGELFF	TGCGCCAGCATCGAGAGGGCGGGTTCAGGGGAGCTGTTTTTT